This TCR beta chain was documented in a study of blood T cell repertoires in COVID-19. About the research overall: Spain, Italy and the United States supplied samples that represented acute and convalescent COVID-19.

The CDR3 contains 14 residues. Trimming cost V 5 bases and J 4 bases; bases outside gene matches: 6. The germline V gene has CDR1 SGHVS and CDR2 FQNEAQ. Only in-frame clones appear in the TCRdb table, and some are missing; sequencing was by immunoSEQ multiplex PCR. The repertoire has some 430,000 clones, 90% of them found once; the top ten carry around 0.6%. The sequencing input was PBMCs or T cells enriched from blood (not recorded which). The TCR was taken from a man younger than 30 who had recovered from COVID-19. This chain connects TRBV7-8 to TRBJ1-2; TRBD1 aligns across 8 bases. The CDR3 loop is CASSSTGGSYGYTF. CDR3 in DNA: TGTGCCAGCAGCAGTACAGGGGGAAGCTATGGCTACACCTTC.